A selection of T cell receptor beta chains follows, all from one sample in a study of long-term antiretroviral therapy in people with HIV. Libraries were prepared by immunoSEQ multiplex PCR; TCRdb keeps only in-frame clonotypes and omits some of them. Among tens of thousands of clones listed, about 80% were seen once. The specimen comprised unsorted PBMCs, sampled 0.7 years before starting antiretroviral therapy. These receptors all stem from a man aged 25-45 years with HIV. The CDR3 runs from the conserved cysteine through the conserved F or W. Fields, in order: J gene, D gene, clone size, V gene, CDR3 protein, CDR3 DNA. The D gene is left open where the match is weak. Some rows have no size entry. The others give once, few or many, or a class for an expanded clone.

TRBJ1-1 NA NA TRBV14 CASSHLPNTEAFF TGTGCCAGCAGCCATTTGCCGAACACTGAAGCTTTCTTT
TRBJ2-2 NA NA TRBV9 CASSVGGVGTGELFF TGTGCCAGCAGCGTAGGCGGGGTGGGCACCGGGGAGCTGTTTTTT
TRBJ2-1 TRBD2 NA TRBV18 CASSPVAGRAGAYIEQFF TGTGCCAGCTCACCAGTGGCTGGACGAGCGGGAGCCTACATTGAGCAGTTCTTC
TRBJ2-7 TRBD2 NA TRBV6-1 CASSVAGAPFAYEQYF TGTGCCAGCAGTGTAGCGGGGGCCCCATTCGCCTACGAGCAGTACTTC
TRBJ1-2 NA NA TRBV6-5 CASSYRSRGYYGYTF TGTGCCAGCAGTTACAGGTCCAGGGGATACTATGGCTACACCTTC
TRBJ1-1 NA NA TRBV9 CASSVSGRAEAFF TGTGCCAGCAGCGTATCAGGTCGGGCTGAAGCTTTCTTT
TRBJ2-1 TRBD1 NA TRBV5-1 CASSTGQGHNEQFF TGCGCCAGCAGTACGGGACAGGGCCACAATGAGCAGTTCTTC
TRBJ1-4 NA NA TRBV9 CASSADSYNEKLFF TGTGCCAGCAGCGCGGACAGCTATAATGAAAAACTGTTTTTT
TRBJ2-5 TRBD2 NA TRBV5-1 CASSLGGLARGENQYF TGCGCCAGCAGCTTGGGGGGACTAGCGAGAGGGGAGAACCAGTACTTC
TRBJ2-1 TRBD2 NA TRBV4-3 CASSQTGGGFYNEQFF TGCGCCAGCAGCCAGACCGGGGGGGGCTTCTACAATGAGCAGTTCTTC
TRBJ1-4 NA NA TRBV7-8 CASSLLRSGKLFF TGTGCCAGCAGCTTGCTTCGGTCGGGAAAACTGTTTTTT
TRBJ2-7 NA NA TRBV18 CASSTRANPYEQYF TGTGCCAGCTCCACCAGGGCTAACCCCTACGAGCAGTACTTC
TRBJ1-1 NA once TRBV19 CASSMDRGQEAFF TGTGCCAGTAGTATGGATCGCGGACAGGAAGCTTTCTTT
TRBJ2-2 NA NA TRBV4-3 CASSQGPTGELFF TGCGCCAGCAGCCAGGGACCAACCGGGGAGCTGTTTTTT
TRBJ1-2 NA NA TRBV30 CAWTERPPGYTF TGTGCCTGGACTGAAAGGCCCCCGGGCTACACCTTC
TRBJ1-6 NA NA TRBV7-2 CASSLAGTYSNSPLHF TGTGCCAGCAGCTTAGCCGGGACCTACTCTAATTCACCCCTCCACTTT
TRBJ2-2 NA few TRBV5-1 CASSGGATGELFF TGCGCCAGCTCGGGGGGCGCCACCGGGGAGCTGTTTTTT
TRBJ2-7 NA NA TRBV9 CASSADPGGEQYF TGTGCCAGCAGCGCCGACCCTGGGGGCGAGCAGTACTTC
TRBJ2-7 NA NA TRBV7-8 CASSLARLEQYF TGTGCCAGCAGCTTAGCGCGGCTCGAGCAGTACTTC
TRBJ2-1 NA NA TRBV6-5 CASRIGNEQFF TGTGCCAGCAGAATAGGCAATGAGCAGTTCTTC
TRBJ2-7 TRBD1 NA TRBV4-3 CASSQDLGDRLSEQYF TGCGCCAGCAGCCAAGATCTGGGGGACAGGCTTTCCGAGCAGTACTTC
TRBJ2-7 TRBD2 NA TRBV6-6 CASWTSGERQYF TGTGCCAGCTGGACTAGCGGGGAGAGGCAGTACTTC
TRBJ2-1 NA few TRBV6-6 CASSYSPDLRRVEQFF TGTGCCAGCAGTTACTCTCCGGATTTGCGGCGCGTTGAGCAGTTCTTC
TRBJ2-7 NA NA TRBV7-8 CATTLAGAHEQYF TGTGCCACCACACTTGCGGGGGCCCACGAGCAGTACTTC
TRBJ1-4 NA NA TRBV6-5 CASSWVRSEKLFF TGTGCCAGCAGTTGGGTCCGAAGTGAAAAACTGTTTTTT
TRBJ2-7 NA NA TRBV5-1 CASSWGGARHYEQYF TGCGCCAGCAGCTGGGGTGGTGCGCGTCATTACGAGCAGTACTTC
TRBJ1-4 TRBD1 NA TRBV28 CASHARQGREKLFF TGTGCCAGCCATGCCCGACAGGGACGCGAAAAACTGTTTTTT
TRBJ1-6 TRBD1 few TRBV14 CARKLQGDSPLHF TGTGCCAGAAAACTCCAGGGGGATTCACCCCTCCACTTT
TRBJ1-1 NA once TRBV4-1 CASSQLTWNTEAFF TGCGCCAGCAGCCAGCTGACATGGAACACTGAAGCTTTCTTT
TRBJ2-1 NA few TRBV9 CASSDRLINEQFF TGTGCCAGCAGCGACCGACTTATCAATGAGCAGTTCTTC
TRBJ2-2 TRBD2 NA TRBV5-6 CASSSTIRGGVTGELFF TGTGCCAGCAGCTCCACTATACGGGGGGGCGTCACCGGGGAGCTGTTTTTT
TRBJ1-2 TRBD1 once TRBV5-4 CASSPPGPYRGDGYTF TGTGCCAGCAGCCCACCGGGGCCTTACAGGGGAGATGGCTACACCTTC
TRBJ2-2 NA NA TRBV19 CASSRQGGTGELFF TGTGCCAGTAGCAGACAGGGAGGCACCGGGGAGCTGTTTTTT
TRBJ2-1 NA NA TRBV11-2 CASSLDGGMRSYNEQFF TGTGCCAGCAGCTTAGATGGCGGCATGAGGTCCTACAATGAGCAGTTCTTC
TRBJ1-6 NA NA TRBV28 CASTLPRGPLHF TGTGCCAGCACCCTGCCCCGGGGCCCCCTCCACTTT
TRBJ1-5 NA NA TRBV14 CASSQDEVRTLLNQPQHF TGTGCCAGCAGCCAAGATGAGGTCAGGACCCTTCTCAATCAGCCCCAGCATTTT
TRBJ2-5 NA NA TRBV27 CASSLSGAETQYF TGTGCCAGCAGTTTATCGGGTGCCGAGACCCAGTACTTC
TRBJ2-7 NA NA TRBV27 CASSFKPGATYEQYF TGTGCCAGCAGTTTTAAGCCAGGAGCTACCTACGAGCAGTACTTC
TRBJ1-2 NA NA TRBV27 CASSFWGAGGYTF TGTGCCAGCAGTTTTTGGGGCGCCGGTGGCTACACCTTC
TRBJ1-2 NA NA TRBV7-2 CASSLSPSAGDYTF TGTGCCAGCAGCTTATCCCCTTCGGCAGGGGACTACACCTTC
TRBJ1-1 NA NA TRBV2 CASNLDRLNTEAFF TGTGCCAGCAACCTCGACAGGCTGAACACTGAAGCTTTCTTT